This passage covers 21 T cell receptor beta chains from one sample sequenced in a study of CD8 T cells in Susac syndrome. With random hexamers, reverse transcription was performed on roughly 0.45 to 1 ug of RNA. TCRdb reanalysed the immunoSEQ multiplex PCR reads using MiXCR and keeps one entry per CDR3 protein. The profile shows fewer than 85,000 distinct CDR3 sequences, 85% to 95% of them singletons. The specimen sequenced was CD8+ T cells from PBMCs. Receptors originate from a human donor with Susac syndrome.

The chain joins TRBV19 to TRBJ2-3; 9 bases line up with TRBD1. Trimming took 3 bases from V and 2 from J; bases not matched to a gene: 3. Germline V gene sequence: CDR1 LNHDA, CDR2 SQIVND (reference sequence). CDR3 size: 15 residues. In DNA form, the CDR3 reads TGTGCCAGTAGTATGGGACAGGGCCACACAGATACGCAGTATTTT. Its translation is CASSMGQGHTDTQYF.

V and J are TRBV20-1 and TRBJ2-7; unclear D gene. V lost 6 bases and J 6 bases, leaving 15 bases between the germline ends. Germline CDR1 is DFQATT and CDR2 is SNEGSKA (reference sequence). The CDR3 sequence is 12 residues long. Written as DNA, the CDR3 is TGCAGTGCCGGTTCCCCAGGTTCCGAGCAGTACTTC. It specifies CSAGSPGSEQYF.

This chain links TRBV13 with TRBJ2-1; 7 bases match TRBD1. Germline lookup yields CDR1 PRHDT and CDR2 FYEKMQ (reference sequence). Unmatched junction bases numbered 11, after V lost 6 bases and J lost 6 bases. This CDR3 has 15 amino acids. CDR3 sequence (DNA): TGTGCCAGCAGTTTCCTACAGGGGTCGGGCAATGAGCAGTTCTTC. Protein sequence: CASSFLQGSGNEQFF. Drawing the rest from reference TRBV13 and TRBJ2-1, the complete variable domain is AAGVIQSPRHLIKEKRETATLKCYPIPRHDTVYWYQQGPGQDPQFLISFYEKMQSDKGSIPDRFSAQQFSDYHSELNMSSLELGDSALYFCASSFLQGSGNEQFFGPGTRLTVL.

DNA for the CDR3: TGTGCCAGCAGCCAAGACCCATCCCCCTTATCCTACACCTTC. Its translation: CASSQDPSPLSYTF. This rearrangement joins TRBV14 to TRBJ1-2, with D unclear. CDR1 and CDR2 from the germline V gene are SGHDN and FVKESK. The V gene lost 0 bases and the J gene lost 10 bases, with 15 bases spanning the gap. This CDR3 has 14 residues.

The sample holds one count of this clonotype. V gene TRBV29-1 combines with J gene TRBJ2-1; no clear D. The CDR3 loop spans 12 amino acids. Germline loops: CDR1 SQVTM, CDR2 ANQGSEA. Between the trimmed V and J ends, which lost 6 bases and 6 bases, there was a span of 12 bases. The CDR3 is CSVQPKINEQFF. The CDR3 DNA sequence: TGCAGCGTCCAACCCAAGATCAATGAGCAGTTCTTC.

The rearrangement joins TRBV30 to TRBJ1-1; tentatively, D is TRBD1 (5 bases). CDR3 length: 11 residues. Trimming removed 0 bases at V and 8 bases at J, with 7 bases between. CDR1 is GTSNPN, CDR2 SVGIG, per germline (reference sequence). In DNA form, the CDR3 reads TGTGCCTGGAGTGTTGGGGGGGAAGCTTTCTTT. It codes for CAWSVGGEAFF.

This rearrangement joins TRBV14 to TRBJ2-7; D possibly corresponds to TRBD2 (6 bases). Germline CDR1 is SGHDN and CDR2 is FVKESK. Trimming pared 1 base from V and 7 bases from J, leaving 11 bases between. The CDR3 runs 13 residues. The CDR3: CASSQGAGTEQYF. DNA of the CDR3: TGTGCCAGCAGCCAAGGGGCGGGAACAGAGCAGTACTTC.

This chain connects TRBV29-1 to TRBJ2-3; D is unclear. The germline V and J ends were trimmed by 1 base and 0 bases, with 5 bases remaining between them. The length of the CDR3 is 13 residues. CDR1 is SQVTM and CDR2 is ANQGSEA in the germline V gene. The CDR3 loop is CSVEGGSTDTQYF. As DNA, the CDR3 is TGCAGCGTTGAAGGGGGAAGCACAGATACGCAGTATTTT.

This sequence joins TRBV9 and TRBJ1-2; no definite D call. Looked up from germline, CDR1 is SGDLS and CDR2 is YYNGEE. The CDR3 consists of 12 residues. Trimming removed 4 bases from V and 8 bases from J, with 12 bases in between. CDR3: CASSIGGRGYTF. CDR3 DNA sequence: TGTGCCAGCAGCATCGGCGGGAGGGGCTACACCTTC.

This CDR3 reads CASSPADRGDYEQYF. CDR3 DNA: TGTGCCAGCAGCCCGGCGGACAGGGGGGACTACGAGCAGTACTTC. The chain joins TRBV3-1 to TRBJ2-7; TRBD1 matches at 10 bases. Looked up from germline, CDR1 is LGHDT and CDR2 is YNNKEL (reference sequence). The CDR3 runs 15 residues. V gave up 4 bases and J gave up 3 bases; unmatched junction bases: 6.

The CDR3 region is CATRLAGGYEQYF. The DNA for the CDR3 is TGTGCCACTAGACTAGCGGGAGGGTACGAGCAGTACTTC. The J gene is TRBJ2-7, the V gene TRBV12-3 or TRBV12-4; 14 bases match TRBD2. The CDR3 consists of 13 residues. V lost 10 bases and J lost 4; bases outside the gene matches: 3.

This chain links TRBV19 with TRBJ2-7, with 8 bases that match TRBD2. The CDR3 is made up of 13 amino acids. The germline V gene has CDR1 LNHDA and CDR2 SQIVND (reference sequence). After removal of 9 bases from V and 4 bases from J, the junction contained 8 bases not matched to a gene. CDR3 bases: TGTGCCAGCGGCTTAACTAGCGGATACGAGCAGTACTTC. This codes for CASGLTSGYEQYF.

This chain links TRBV29-1 with TRBJ2-2; a possible D gene is TRBD1 (5 bases). V was trimmed by 7 bases and J by 7 bases, leaving 10 bases between them. Per germline, CDR1 SQVTM and CDR2 ANQGSEA. The CDR3 sequence is 11 residues long. The CDR3 region has the DNA TGCAGCGCCACACAGGACGGGGAGCTGTTTTTT. This translates into CSATQDGELFF.

The gene calls are TRBV10-3 and TRBJ2-5, with 8 bases fitting TRBD2. Germline loops: CDR1 ENHRY, CDR2 SYGVKD. Trimming at V came to 2 bases and at J to 5 bases, leaving 1 base not matched to a gene. The CDR3 is 13 residues long. Here the CDR3 reads CAISETGGETQYF. DNA of the CDR3: TGTGCCATCAGTGAGACGGGGGGGGAGACCCAGTACTTC.

The chain is built from TRBV29-1 and TRBJ2-7; TRBD1 matches at 10 bases. With V trimmed by 7 bases and J by 3 bases, 9 bases remained unmatched. From germline, CDR1 is SQVTM and CDR2 ANQGSEA. CDR3 length: 14 residues. CDR3 sequence: CSAVIRDRGYEQYF. The CDR3 DNA reads TGCAGCGCTGTGATCCGGGACAGGGGCTACGAGCAGTACTTC.

CDR3 residues: CASSHTGQGVDGYTF. CDR3 nucleotide sequence: TGTGCCAGCAGCCATACTGGACAGGGGGTAGATGGCTACACCTTC. The rearrangement joins TRBV7-2 to TRBJ1-2; 10 bases are shared with TRBD1. The CDR3 length is 15 residues. Germline V gives CDR1 SGHTA, CDR2 FQGNSA. The V gene end was trimmed by 5 bases and the J gene end by 6 bases; junction bases not matched to a gene: 9.

J is TRBJ2-1 and V is TRBV7-9; 11 bases are a match to TRBD2. The V segment lost 3 bases and the J segment 8 bases; nucleotides outside the gene matches: 6. The germline CDR1 and CDR2 sequences are SEHNR and FQNEAQ (reference sequence). This CDR3 comprises 15 residues. In DNA form, the CDR3 reads TGTGCCAGCAGCTTCGTAGCGGGAGGGTTTGATGAGCAGTTCTTC. The encoded protein is CASSFVAGGFDEQFF.

The chain employs TRBV19 and TRBJ2-7; D not resolved. V shed 9 bases and J shed 5 bases, with 14 bases lying between them. This CDR3 is 12 amino acids long. CDR1 is LNHDA, CDR2 SQIVND, per germline (reference sequence). CDR3 loop: CASPRAIHEQYF. The CDR3 nucleotides are TGTGCCAGCCCTAGGGCGATCCACGAGCAGTACTTC.

The CDR3 DNA is TGCAGTGCTAGGAAAGGGGAGGAGGTCACTGAAGCTTTCTTT. Translating it yields CSARKGEEVTEAFF. This chain uses TRBV20-1 with TRBJ1-1, with D possibly being TRBD1 (5 bases). Per the germline V gene, CDR1 is DFQATT and CDR2 is SNEGSKA (reference sequence). This CDR3 contains 14 residues. Trimming shortened V by 3 bases and J by 4 bases, and 15 bases separated the two germline ends.

CDR3 region: CASNFGTSGEQYF. CDR3 coding DNA: TGTGCCAGCAACTTTGGCACCTCCGGGGAGCAGTACTTC. The J gene is TRBJ2-7, the V gene TRBV5-6, with D unclear. This CDR3 has 13 residues. V lost 6 bases and J 7 bases, leaving 17 bases between the germline ends. CDR1 and CDR2 (germline): SGHDT, YYEEEE.

The chain employs TRBV29-1 and TRBJ2-7; D is perhaps TRBD1 or TRBD2 (6 bases each). The V gene's germline CDR1 is SQVTM and CDR2 ANQGSEA. V was cut by 1 base and J by 2 bases, with 12 bases left in between. The CDR3 length is 14 residues. CDR3 sequence (DNA): TGCAGCGTTGAAGGGCGGGACACCGCCTACGAGCAGTACTTC. Protein: CSVEGRDTAYEQYF.